The 30 T cell receptor beta chains below were found in one sample sequenced in a study of cytomegalovirus exposure and HLA in healthy donors. With 60 Vbeta and 13 Jbeta primers, the PCR was carried out. Here immunoSEQ multiplex PCR was the method, and the copy in TCRdb shows in-frame clones only, minus some. Of 120,000 to 150,000 clones detected, over 60% appear once; the ten largest clones hold approximately 1.3%. The sample was PBMCs. These receptors originate from a male donor in good health and CMV-seropositive.

The V call is TRBV27, the J call TRBJ1-5; D might be TRBD1 (5 bases). The germline gives CDR1 MNHEY, CDR2 SMNVEV (reference sequence). Trimming removed 2 bases from V and 15 bases from J, with 14 bases in between. This CDR3 is built from 12 residues. This CDR3 reads CASSLQGSPPHF. The CDR3 DNA reads as TGTGCCAGCAGTTTACAGGGCTCTCCGCCGCATTTT.

The rearrangement links TRBV6-1 to TRBJ2-6; a possible D gene is TRBD1 (6 bases). The CDR3 is 14 amino acids. V lost 6 bases, J lost 4 bases, and 10 bases lay in between. CDR1 is MNHNS and CDR2 is SASEGT in the germline V gene. The chain's CDR3 is CASRQGAGANVLTF. CDR3 coding DNA: TGTGCCAGCAGACAGGGTGCCGGGGCCAACGTCCTGACTTTC.

The chain employs TRBV9 and TRBJ2-5, with 8 bases aligning to TRBD1. The V gene's germline CDR1 is SGDLS and CDR2 YYNGEE. After removal of 3 bases from V and 5 bases from J, the junction contained 9 bases not matched to a gene. CDR3 length equals 15 residues. CDR3 sequence reads: CASSAGQGTIETQYF. The DNA of the CDR3 is TGTGCCAGCAGCGCAGGACAGGGAACTATTGAGACCCAGTACTTC.

This clone has just a few counts. The V gene is TRBV4-2, the J gene TRBJ2-3; 8 bases fit TRBD1. The germline CDR1 and CDR2 sequences are LGHNA and YNFKEQ. Trimming took 0 bases from V and 6 from J; bases not matched to a gene: 8. The length of the CDR3 is 16 residues. This chain's CDR3 is CASSQDWAGGGDTQYF. The CDR3 coding sequence is TGTGCCAGCAGCCAAGATTGGGCAGGGGGCGGGGATACGCAGTATTTT.

The rearrangement uses TRBV2 and TRBJ1-5, with D possibly matching TRBD1 (5 bases). This CDR3 has 13 residues. CDR1 and CDR2 (germline): SNHLY, FYNNEI. V was trimmed by 2 bases and J by 9 bases, leaving 11 bases between them. CDR3 DNA: TGTGCCAGCAGTGAAACAGGTCCGGGGCCCCAGCATTTT. It is translated as CASSETGPGPQHF.

This clone was detected only a few times. The chain carries TRBV19 and TRBJ1-1; 9 nucleotides align to TRBD1. Germline CDR1 and CDR2: LNHDA and SQIVND (reference sequence). This CDR3 has 13 amino acids. Losses at the gene ends were 4 bases for V and 11 bases for J; bases not matched to a gene: 8. In DNA form, the CDR3 reads TGTGCCAGTAGTAGGGGACAGGGTTTTCGGGCTTTCTTT. Its protein product is CASSRGQGFRAFF.

This clone has just one count. The chain carries TRBV6-6 and TRBJ1-1, with unresolved D. V lost 8 bases and J 1 base, leaving 8 bases between the germline ends. CDR1 is MNHNY and CDR2 is SVGAGI in the germline V gene (reference sequence). The length of the CDR3 is 12 residues. The CDR3 DNA is TGTGCCAGCCGGGCGGGGAACACTGAAGCTTTCTTT. Its translation is CASRAGNTEAFF.

The CDR3 reads CASRPDPTTTYNEQFF. CDR3 sequence (DNA): TGCGCCAGCAGACCGGATCCTACAACTACCTACAATGAGCAGTTCTTC. This chain connects TRBV5-1 to TRBJ2-1; D is undetermined. The CDR3 loop spans 16 amino acids. V lost 5 bases and J 2 bases, leaving 17 bases between the germline ends. Germline CDR1 is SGHRS and CDR2 is YFSETQ.

Points on this clone: The junction shows a germline mismatch at one end, possibly a read error. The chain combines TRBV6-5 with TRBJ2-7; 8 nucleotides agree with TRBD1. CDR3 length: 14 residues. CDR1 MNHEY and CDR2 SVGAGI come from the germline V gene. This CDR3 is CAGSPTDREYEQYF. DNA of the CDR3: TGTGCCGGCAGTCCCACGGACAGGGAGTACGAGCAGTACTTC.

The chain is built from TRBV4-2 and TRBJ2-1, with D possibly TRBD1 on 6 matching bases. CDR1 is LGHNA, CDR2 YNFKEQ, per germline. V was cut by 9 bases and J by 0 bases, with 12 bases left in between. The CDR3 runs 14 residues. In nucleotides, the CDR3 is TGTGCCAGTTCGGACAGCAGCTCCTACAATGAGCAGTTCTTC. This sequence encodes CASSDSSSYNEQFF.

The chain combines TRBV5-1 with TRBJ1-1; D unclear. Germline CDR1 reads SGHRS; CDR2 reads YFSETQ. V dropped 2 bases and J dropped 0 bases, with 5 bases sitting between them. The CDR3 is 13 residues long. As DNA, the CDR3 is TGCGCCAGCAGCTTTGCAGTGAACACTGAAGCTTTCTTT. Translation gives CASSFAVNTEAFF.

This chain connects TRBV7-9 to TRBJ2-1; 8 bases agree with TRBD2. With V trimmed by 5 bases and J by 4 bases, 1 base remained unmatched. Germline-derived CDR1 and CDR2 are SEHNR and FQNEAQ (reference sequence). CDR3 size: 13 residues. CDR3 nucleotides: TGTGCCAGCAGCAGCGGGGGTTACAATGAGCAGTTCTTC. It codes for CASSSGGYNEQFF.

This chain links TRBV19 with TRBJ2-1, with 11 bases identical to TRBD1. Germline values: CDR1 LNHDA, CDR2 SQIVND (reference sequence). V shed 4 bases and J 12 bases; nucleotides not matched to a gene: 14. The CDR3 is 16 amino acids. CDR3 nucleotide sequence: TGTGCCAGTAGTACCTACCCGGGACAGGGGGGTCAACGGCAGTTCTTC. Encoded protein: CASSTYPGQGGQRQFF.

V and J are TRBV11-3 and TRBJ2-1; tentative D call: TRBD1 (5 bases). The CDR3 contains 13 residues. Germline V gene sequence: CDR1 SGHNT, CDR2 YENEEA. The V end was cut by 6 bases, the J end by 8 bases, with 14 bases between. CDR3 DNA: TGTGCCAGCAGGGCCAGACAGTCCGATGAGCAGTTCTTC. Its translation: CASRARQSDEQFF.

The rearrangement joins TRBV9 to TRBJ1-6; D may be TRBD1 (6 bases). The germline V gene encodes CDR1 SGDLS and CDR2 YYNGEE. This CDR3 contains 15 residues. The ends were cut back, 2 bases at V and 9 bases at J, with 15 bases in the middle. CDR3 in amino acids: CASSVSGAVGSPLHF. CDR3 nucleotides: TGTGCCAGCAGCGTCTCAGGGGCAGTGGGTTCACCCCTCCACTTT.

This clone came up a few times. This chain uses TRBV9 with TRBJ2-1; 9 nucleotides align to TRBD2. The V and J ends lost 0 bases and 7 bases, in that order; junction bases with no gene match: 5. The CDR3 is 15 amino acids. The germline V gene has CDR1 SGDLS and CDR2 YYNGEE. CDR3 in DNA: TGTGCCAGCAGCGTAGCTGCGGGAGGGCCTAATGAGCAGTTCTTC. Protein product: CASSVAAGGPNEQFF.

The V gene is TRBV7-9, the J gene TRBJ1-2; 11 bases are shared with TRBD1. CDR1 and CDR2 from the germline V gene are SEHNR and FQNEAQ (reference sequence). V was clipped by 1 base and J by 2 bases; unmatched bases: 0. The CDR3 has 15 residues. This chain's CDR3 is CASSLGDRGNYGYTF. The CDR3 nucleotides read TGTGCCAGCAGCTTAGGGGACAGGGGGAACTATGGCTACACCTTC.

The chain recombines TRBV4-1 with TRBJ1-6, with unresolved D. The CDR3 runs 17 residues. Trimming removed 1 base from V and 10 bases from J, with 20 bases in between. Germline V gene lookup returns CDR1 MGHRA and CDR2 YSYEKL. The DNA of the CDR3 is TGCGCCAGCAGCCAAGGGGCAGCCGGGAGATATATGTCACCCCTCCACTTT. Its protein is CASSQGAAGRYMSPLHF.

The chain has TRBV7-9 and TRBJ2-3; 8 bases map to TRBD1. Trimming took 5 bases from V and 2 from J; bases not matched to a gene: 12. Germline V lookup: CDR1 SEHNR, CDR2 FQNEAQ (reference sequence). The CDR3 is 17 residues long. The CDR3 sequence is CASSLGYGTGYTDTQYF. The CDR3 DNA reads TGTGCCAGCAGCCTCGGTTACGGGACAGGCTACACAGATACGCAGTATTTT.

This clone was counted a few times. CDR3 amino acids: CASSLGRFTEAFF. The CDR3 DNA sequence: TGTGCCAGCAGCTTAGGTCGGTTCACTGAAGCTTTCTTT. J is TRBJ1-1 and V is TRBV7-9; no clear D gene. CDR3 size: 13 residues. Germline values: CDR1 SEHNR, CDR2 FQNEAQ (reference sequence). V lost 1 base to trimming and J lost 4 bases, with 7 bases between them.

The rearrangement joins TRBV4-3 to TRBJ2-1, with D unclear. The CDR3 has 16 residues. Germline V gene sequence: CDR1 LGHNA, CDR2 YSLEER. Trimming shortened V by 0 bases and J by 0 bases, and 9 bases separated the two germline ends. Here the CDR3 DNA reads TGCGCCAGCAGCCAAGAGATAGCTGTCTCCTACAATGAGCAGTTCTTC. As protein: CASSQEIAVSYNEQFF.

The V and J genes are TRBV7-9 and TRBJ1-1; 8 bases map to TRBD1. Germline trimming cut 3 bases from V and 3 bases from J; bases unmatched to any gene: 12. CDR1 and CDR2 from the germline V gene are SEHNR and FQNEAQ (reference sequence). The length of the CDR3 is 17 residues. CDR3 nucleotide sequence: TGTGCCAGCAGCTTTCGGACAGGGCCCTTGAAGTACACTGAAGCTTTCTTT. Its protein product is CASSFRTGPLKYTEAFF.

This chain links TRBV13 with TRBJ2-1, with 9 nucleotides matching TRBD2. Germline CDR1 and CDR2: PRHDT and FYEKMQ (reference sequence). V was clipped by 5 bases and J by 7 bases; unmatched bases: 9. The CDR3 sequence is 15 residues long. CDR3 coding DNA: TGTGCCAGCAGCCTGGTCATTCTAGCGGGAAATGAGCAGTTCTTC. Translated, it gives CASSLVILAGNEQFF.

The V and J genes are TRBV7-2 and TRBJ1-3; D might be TRBD1 (5 bases). Trimming cost V 1 base and J 4 bases, with 11 bases left between them. This CDR3 contains 15 residues. CDR1 is SGHTA, CDR2 FQGNSA, per germline. As DNA, the CDR3 is TGTGCCAGCAGCTTAGGGCCGGGGGACGGAAACACCATATATTTT. Translated, it gives CASSLGPGDGNTIYF.

This clone occurred a few times. The genes are TRBV6-1 and TRBJ2-7; D possibly corresponds to TRBD2 (6 bases). Trimming removed 6 bases from V and 7 bases from J, with 16 bases in between. Germline CDR1 reads MNHNS; CDR2 reads SASEGT. The CDR3 spans 13 residues. CDR3 region: CASRIGGLGEQYF. In DNA form, the CDR3 reads TGTGCCAGCAGGATCGGAGGGTTGGGGGAGCAGTACTTC.

The rearrangement links TRBV7-9 to TRBJ1-4, with TRBD1 identical over 7 bases. CDR3 length: 13 amino acids. Germline V gene data show CDR1 as SEHNR and CDR2 as FQNEAQ (reference sequence). V trimming: 8 bases; J trimming: 8 bases; junction bases outside the gene matches: 8. The CDR3: CASVGQQPEKLFF. The CDR3 DNA sequence: TGTGCCAGCGTGGGACAGCAGCCAGAAAAACTGTTTTTT. Full variable domain (rest looked up from reference TRBV7-9 and TRBJ1-4): DTGVSQNPRHKITKRGQNVTFRCDPISEHNRLYWYRQTLGQGPEFLTYFQNEAQLEKSRLLSDRFSAERPKGSFSTLEIQRTEQGDSAMYLCASVGQQPEKLFFGSGTQLSVL.

V is TRBV7-8 and J is TRBJ2-7, with D possibly TRBD1 on 6 matching bases. Trimming took off 0 bases at V and 2 bases at J, with 14 bases between the two ends. This CDR3 region has 16 residues. Germline V gives CDR1 SGHVS, CDR2 FQNEAQ. The CDR3 nucleotides are TGTGCCAGCAGCTTAGCGGGGACACAGCTGACCTACGAGCAGTACTTC. Its translation: CASSLAGTQLTYEQYF.

The chain carries TRBV28 and TRBJ2-5, with a tentative D call TRBD1 (7 bases). The V and J ends lost 6 bases and 5 bases respectively, with 16 bases between them. The length of the CDR3 is 14 residues. Per germline, CDR1 MDHEN and CDR2 SYDVKM. The CDR3 DNA follows: TGTGCCAGCAGGGCAGGGGGAGGTCGGGAGACCCAGTACTTC. Translation gives CASRAGGGRETQYF.

V gene TRBV9 combines with J gene TRBJ1-1, with D perhaps matching TRBD1 (6 bases). This CDR3 is 18 amino acids long. Germline V lookup: CDR1 SGDLS, CDR2 YYNGEE. V lost 2 bases and J 5 bases, leaving 25 bases between the germline ends. The CDR3 spells CASSVSGRGGERTTEAFF. Here the CDR3 DNA reads TGTGCCAGCAGCGTTTCAGGGAGGGGGGGCGAGCGGACTACTGAAGCTTTCTTT.

The J gene is TRBJ2-3, the V gene TRBV6-1; 7 nucleotides match TRBD1. Germline-derived CDR1 and CDR2 are MNHNS and SASEGT. This CDR3 comprises 16 residues. Trimming removed 3 bases from V and 2 bases from J; junction bases left unmatched: 8. DNA of the CDR3: TGTGCCAGCAGTGAGCTCACAGGGGACCCCACAGATACGCAGTATTTT. As protein: CASSELTGDPTDTQYF.